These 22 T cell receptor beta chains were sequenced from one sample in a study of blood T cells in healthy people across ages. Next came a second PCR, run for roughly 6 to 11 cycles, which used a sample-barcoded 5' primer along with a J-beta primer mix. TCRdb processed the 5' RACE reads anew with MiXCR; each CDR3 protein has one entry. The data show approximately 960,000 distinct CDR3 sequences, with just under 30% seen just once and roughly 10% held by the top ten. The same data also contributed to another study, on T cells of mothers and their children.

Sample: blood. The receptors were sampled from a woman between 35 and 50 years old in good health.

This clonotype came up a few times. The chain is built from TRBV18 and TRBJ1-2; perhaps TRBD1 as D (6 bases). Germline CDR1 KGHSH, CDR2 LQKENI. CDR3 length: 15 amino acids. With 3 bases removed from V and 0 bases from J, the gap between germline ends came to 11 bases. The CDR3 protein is CASSPWDTPNYGYTF. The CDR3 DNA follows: TGTGCCAGCTCACCCTGGGACACCCCTAACTATGGCTACACCTTC. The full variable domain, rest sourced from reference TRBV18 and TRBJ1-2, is NAGVMQNPRHLVRRRGQEARLRCSPMKGHSHVYWYRQLPEEGLKFMVYLQKENIIDESGMPKERFSAEFPKEGPSILRIQQVVRGDSAAYFCASSPWDTPNYGYTFGSGTRLTVV.

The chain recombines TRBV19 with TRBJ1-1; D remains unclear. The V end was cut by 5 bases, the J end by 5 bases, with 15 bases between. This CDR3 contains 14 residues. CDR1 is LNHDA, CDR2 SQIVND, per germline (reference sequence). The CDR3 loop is CASSFLPRRTEAFF. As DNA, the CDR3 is TGTGCCAGTAGTTTCCTGCCCAGGAGGACTGAAGCTTTCTTT.

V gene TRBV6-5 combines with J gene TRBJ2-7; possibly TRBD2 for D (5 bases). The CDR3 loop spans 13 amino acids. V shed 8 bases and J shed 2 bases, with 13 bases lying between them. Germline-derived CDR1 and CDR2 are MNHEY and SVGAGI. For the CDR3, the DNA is TGTGCCAGCTTGAACTCGGGAACCTACGAGCAGTACTTC. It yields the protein CASLNSGTYEQYF.

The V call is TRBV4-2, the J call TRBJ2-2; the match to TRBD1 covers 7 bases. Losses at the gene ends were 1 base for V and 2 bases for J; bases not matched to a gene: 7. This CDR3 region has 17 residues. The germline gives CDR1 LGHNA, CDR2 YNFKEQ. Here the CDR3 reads CASSQVAGTDNTGELFF. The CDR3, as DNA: TGTGCCAGCAGCCAAGTCGCTGGGACAGATAACACCGGGGAGCTGTTTTTT.

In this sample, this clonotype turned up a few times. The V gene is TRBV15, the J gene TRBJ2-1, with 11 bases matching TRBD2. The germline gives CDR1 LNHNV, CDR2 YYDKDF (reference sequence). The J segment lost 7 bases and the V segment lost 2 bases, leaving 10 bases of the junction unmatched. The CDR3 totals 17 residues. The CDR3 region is CATSRPSLAGVGNEQFF. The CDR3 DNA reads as TGTGCCACCAGCAGACCCTCACTAGCGGGGGTGGGGAATGAGCAGTTCTTC.

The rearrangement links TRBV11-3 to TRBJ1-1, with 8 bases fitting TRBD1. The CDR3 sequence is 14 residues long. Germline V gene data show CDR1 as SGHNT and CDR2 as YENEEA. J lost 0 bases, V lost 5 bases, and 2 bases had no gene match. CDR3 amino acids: CASSQDRVNTEAFF. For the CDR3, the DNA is TGTGCCAGCAGCCAGGACAGGGTGAACACTGAAGCTTTCTTT.

CDR3 nucleotide sequence: TGCAGTGCTCCCCATGGAGGGGCTAAAGGGTCCTACAATGAGCAGTTCTTC. Its translation: CSAPHGGAKGSYNEQFF. This chain links TRBV20-1 with TRBJ2-1, with D perhaps matching TRBD2 (6 bases). The CDR3 totals 17 residues. Trimming pared 5 bases from V and 1 base from J, leaving 21 bases between. CDR1 is DFQATT, CDR2 SNEGSKA, per germline (reference sequence).

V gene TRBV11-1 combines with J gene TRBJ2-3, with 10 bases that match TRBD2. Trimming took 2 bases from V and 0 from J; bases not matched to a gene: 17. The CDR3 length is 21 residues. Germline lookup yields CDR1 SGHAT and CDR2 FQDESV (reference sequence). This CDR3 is CASSLFGLAGVLPTSTDTQYF. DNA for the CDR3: TGTGCCAGCAGCTTATTCGGTCTAGCGGGGGTTCTCCCGACCAGCACAGATACGCAGTATTTT.

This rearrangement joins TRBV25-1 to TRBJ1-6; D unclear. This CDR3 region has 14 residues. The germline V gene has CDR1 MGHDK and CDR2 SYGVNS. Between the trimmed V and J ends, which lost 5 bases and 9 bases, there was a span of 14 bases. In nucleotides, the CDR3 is TGTGCCAGCAGTTTAGCGGGAGAGAGTTCACCCCTCCACTTT. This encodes CASSLAGESSPLHF.

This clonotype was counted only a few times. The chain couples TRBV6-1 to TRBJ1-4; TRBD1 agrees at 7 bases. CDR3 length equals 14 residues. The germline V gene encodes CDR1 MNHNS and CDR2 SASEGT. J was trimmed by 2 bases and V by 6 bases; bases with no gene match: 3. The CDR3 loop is CASRVTGTNEKLFF. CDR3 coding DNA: TGTGCCAGCAGGGTGACAGGGACTAATGAAAAACTGTTTTTT.

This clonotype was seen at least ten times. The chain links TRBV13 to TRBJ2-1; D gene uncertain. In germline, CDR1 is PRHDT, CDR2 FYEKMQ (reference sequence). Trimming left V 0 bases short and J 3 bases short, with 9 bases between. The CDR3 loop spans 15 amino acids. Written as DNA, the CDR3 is TGTGCCAGCAGCTTAGGGCATACCTTCTACAATGAGCAGTTCTTC. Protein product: CASSLGHTFYNEQFF.

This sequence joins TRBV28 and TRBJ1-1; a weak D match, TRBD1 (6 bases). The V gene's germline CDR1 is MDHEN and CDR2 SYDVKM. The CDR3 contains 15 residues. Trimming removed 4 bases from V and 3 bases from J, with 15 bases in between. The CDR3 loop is CASSSRQVWYTEAFF. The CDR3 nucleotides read TGTGCCAGCAGTTCGCGACAGGTTTGGTACACTGAAGCTTTCTTT. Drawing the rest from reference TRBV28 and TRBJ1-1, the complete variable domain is DVKVTQSSRYLVKRTGEKVFLECVQDMDHENMFWYRQDPGLGLRLIYFSYDVKMKEKGDIPEGYSVSREKKERFSLILESASTNQTSMYLCASSSRQVWYTEAFFGQGTRLTVV.

The CDR3 bases are TGTGCCAGCAGTTACCCCTCAGGCGGGGGCCTCCTGGATACGCAGTATTTT. As protein: CASSYPSGGGLLDTQYF. This chain joins TRBV6-6 and TRBJ2-3, with a weak D call TRBD2 (7 bases). Per germline, CDR1 MNHNY and CDR2 SVGAGI (reference sequence). CDR3 length: 17 amino acids. V shed 2 bases and J shed 6 bases, with 21 bases lying between them.

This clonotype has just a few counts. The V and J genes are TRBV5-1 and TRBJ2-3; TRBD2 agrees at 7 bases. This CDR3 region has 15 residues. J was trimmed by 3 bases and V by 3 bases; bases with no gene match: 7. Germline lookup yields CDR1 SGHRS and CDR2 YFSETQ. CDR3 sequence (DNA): TGCGCCAGCAGCTCCGGGGGGATTATGACAGATACGCAGTATTTT. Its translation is CASSSGGIMTDTQYF.

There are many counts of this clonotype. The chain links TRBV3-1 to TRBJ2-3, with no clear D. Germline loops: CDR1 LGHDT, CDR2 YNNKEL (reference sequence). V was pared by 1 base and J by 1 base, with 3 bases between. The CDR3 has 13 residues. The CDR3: CASSQAGTDTQYF. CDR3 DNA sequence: TGTGCCAGCAGCCAAGCAGGCACAGATACGCAGTATTTT.

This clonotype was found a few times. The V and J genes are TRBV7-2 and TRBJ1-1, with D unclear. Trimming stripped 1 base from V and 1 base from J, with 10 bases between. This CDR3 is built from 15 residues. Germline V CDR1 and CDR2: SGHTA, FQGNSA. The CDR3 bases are TGTGCCAGCAGCTTAGGCGGACTGAAGAACACTGAAGCTTTCTTT. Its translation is CASSLGGLKNTEAFF.

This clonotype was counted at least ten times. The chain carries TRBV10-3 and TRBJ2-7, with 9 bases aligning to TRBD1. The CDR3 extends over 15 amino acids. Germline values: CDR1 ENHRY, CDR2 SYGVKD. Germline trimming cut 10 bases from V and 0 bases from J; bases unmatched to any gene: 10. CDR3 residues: CATGQGPLISYEQYF. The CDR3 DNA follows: TGTGCCACAGGACAGGGGCCGCTCATCTCCTACGAGCAGTACTTC.

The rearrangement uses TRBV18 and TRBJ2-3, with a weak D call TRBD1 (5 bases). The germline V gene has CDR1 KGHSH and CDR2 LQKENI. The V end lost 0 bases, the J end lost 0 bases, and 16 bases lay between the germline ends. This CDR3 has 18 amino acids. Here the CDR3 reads CASSPPGRVSSSTDTQYF. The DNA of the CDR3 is TGTGCCAGCTCACCACCGGGCAGGGTGTCCTCTAGCACAGATACGCAGTATTTT.

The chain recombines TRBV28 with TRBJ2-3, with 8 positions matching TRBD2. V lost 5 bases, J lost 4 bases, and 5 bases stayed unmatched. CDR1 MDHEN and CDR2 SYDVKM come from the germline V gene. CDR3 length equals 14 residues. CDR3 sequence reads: CASSSGGEADTQYF. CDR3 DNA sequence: TGTGCCAGCAGTAGCGGGGGAGAGGCAGATACGCAGTATTTT.

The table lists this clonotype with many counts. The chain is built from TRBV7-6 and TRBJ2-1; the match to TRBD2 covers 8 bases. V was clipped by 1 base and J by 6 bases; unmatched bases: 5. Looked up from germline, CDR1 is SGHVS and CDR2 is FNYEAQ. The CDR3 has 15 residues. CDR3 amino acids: CASSLVGTRLNEQFF. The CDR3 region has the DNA TGTGCCAGCAGCTTAGTTGGGACTAGACTCAATGAGCAGTTCTTC.

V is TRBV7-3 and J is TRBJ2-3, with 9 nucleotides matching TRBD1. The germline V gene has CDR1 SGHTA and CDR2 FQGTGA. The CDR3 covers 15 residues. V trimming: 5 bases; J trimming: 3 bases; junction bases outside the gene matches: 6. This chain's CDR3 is CASSPGTGPTDTQYF. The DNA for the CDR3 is TGTGCCAGCAGCCCCGGGACAGGGCCTACAGATACGCAGTATTTT.

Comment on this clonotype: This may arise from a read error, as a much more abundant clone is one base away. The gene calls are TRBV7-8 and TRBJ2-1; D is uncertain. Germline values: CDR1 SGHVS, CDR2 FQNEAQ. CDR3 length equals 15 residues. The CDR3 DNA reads TGTGGCAGCAGCCCAGCTGCGCCTCCCTACAATGAGCAGTTCTTC. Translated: CGSSPAAPPYNEQFF. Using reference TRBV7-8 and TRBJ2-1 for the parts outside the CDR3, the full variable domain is GAGVSQSPRYKVAKRGQDVALRCDPISGHVSLFWYQQALGQGPEFLTYFQNEAQLDKSGLPSDRFFAERPEGSVSTLKIQRTQQEDSAVYLCGSSPAAPPYNEQFFGPGTRLTVL.